The 24 T cell receptor beta chains given below trace back to one sample, sequenced in a study of T cell responses to AZD1222 COVID-19 vaccine. Using immunoSEQ multiplex PCR, the repertoire was profiled, and TCRdb retains in-frame clones only, with some absent. The table lists over 90,000 clones, less than 95% of them singletons. Sequences were derived from peripheral blood, sampled on day 0 of AZD1222 vaccination. The receptors were sampled from an adult in good health.

The chain uses TRBV5-8 and TRBJ2-1; D remains ambiguous. Deletions cut 0 bases from V and 9 bases from J, with 13 bases between. The length of the CDR3 is 14 residues. Germline CDR1 SGHTS, CDR2 YDEGEE. The CDR3 sequence is CASSLVGPTGEQFF. The CDR3 nucleotides read TGTGCCAGCAGCTTGGTTGGTCCCACGGGTGAGCAGTTCTTC. The whole variable domain, remainder taken from reference TRBV5-8 and TRBJ2-1, is EAGVTQSPTHLIKTRGQQATLRCSPISGHTSVYWYQQALGLGLQFLLWYDEGEERNRGNFPPRFSGRQFPNYSSELNVNALELEDSALYLCASSLVGPTGEQFFGPGTRLTVL.

This clone was observed once. The gene calls are TRBV5-1 and TRBJ2-1, with D possibly being TRBD1 or TRBD2 (5 bases each). Trimming shortened V by 10 bases and J by 5 bases, and 16 bases separated the two germline ends. CDR1 and CDR2 from the germline V gene are SGHRS and YFSETQ. This CDR3 contains 13 residues. In DNA form, the CDR3 reads TGCGCCGGCCGGGACCCGCCTAACAATGAGCAGTTCTTC. As protein: CAGRDPPNNEQFF.

V is TRBV19 and J is TRBJ2-2; D might be TRBD2 (7 bases). The germline V and J ends were trimmed by 7 bases and 4 bases, with 16 bases remaining between them. This CDR3 spans 15 amino acids. The germline gives CDR1 LNHDA, CDR2 SQIVND (reference sequence). The CDR3, as DNA: TGTGCCAGTATGACGGGGGGCACGAGCACCGGGGAGCTGTTTTTT. Translating it yields CASMTGGTSTGELFF.

J is TRBJ1-4 and V is TRBV9, with TRBD1 as a possible D gene (6 bases). Per germline, CDR1 SGDLS and CDR2 YYNGEE. This CDR3 contains 15 residues. The V end was cut by 4 bases, the J end by 8 bases, with 18 bases between. The CDR3 loop is CASSPPGAPWEKLFF. CDR3 coding DNA: TGTGCCAGCAGCCCCCCGGGGGCGCCCTGGGAAAAACTGTTTTTT. Together with reference TRBV9 and TRBJ1-4, the CDR3 gives the full variable domain: DSGVTQTPKHLITATGQRVTLRCSPRSGDLSVYWYQQSLDQGLQFLIQYYNGEERAKGNILERFSAQQFPDLHSELNLSSLELGDSALYFCASSPPGAPWEKLFFGSGTQLSVL.

This chain links TRBV7-5 with TRBJ1-5. TRBV7-5 is flagged as a pseudogene. The CDR3 spans 14 residues. CDR3 coding DNA: TGTGCCAGAAGCTCAACGGTCCACAATCAGCCCCAGCATTTT. Its translation is CARSSTVHNQPQHF.

The V gene is TRBV28, the J gene TRBJ1-5, with 8 nucleotides matching TRBD1. J gave up 9 bases and V 2 bases, and 15 bases lay outside the gene matches. Germline V gives CDR1 MDHEN, CDR2 SYDVKM. The CDR3 consists of 17 residues. CDR3 residues: CASSLLRLRDRQTPQHF. CDR3 sequence (DNA): TGTGCCAGCAGTTTACTCCGTCTCCGGGACAGGCAGACGCCCCAGCATTTT.

V usage is TRBV30 and J usage is TRBJ2-2; no firm D call. CDR3 size: 14 residues. Trimming stripped 4 bases from V and 4 bases from J, with 13 bases between. Germline V gene data show CDR1 as GTSNPN and CDR2 as SVGIG (reference sequence). The CDR3 region has the DNA TGTGCCTGGAACTCTGCGGAAATCACCGGGGAGCTGTTTTTT. Protein product: CAWNSAEITGELFF.

This chain connects TRBV7-9 to TRBJ2-3; TRBD2 might be the D (6 bases). CDR3 size: 15 residues. Germline V gene data show CDR1 as SEHNR and CDR2 as FQNEAQ (reference sequence). With 4 bases removed from V and 2 bases from J, the gap between germline ends came to 13 bases. The CDR3 sequence: CASSSLAGSTDTQYF. CDR3 bases: TGTGCCAGCAGCTCCCTTGCGGGGTCCACAGATACGCAGTATTTT.

The rearrangement links TRBV27 to TRBJ2-3, with 8 bases matching TRBD1. With V trimmed by 2 bases and J by 4 bases, 2 bases remained unmatched. CDR3 length: 14 amino acids. Per germline, CDR1 MNHEY and CDR2 SMNVEV (reference sequence). The CDR3 loop is CASSLGTGSDTQYF. The CDR3 nucleotides read TGTGCCAGCAGTTTAGGGACAGGCTCAGATACGCAGTATTTT.

This rearrangement joins TRBV9 to TRBJ2-5, with TRBD1 matching over 7 bases. CDR1 and CDR2 from the germline V gene are SGDLS and YYNGEE. The V segment lost 0 bases and the J segment 4 bases; nucleotides outside the gene matches: 9. The CDR3 length is 16 residues. As DNA, the CDR3 is TGTGCCAGCAGCGTAGGTAGATGGGGACAGACAGAGACCCAGTACTTC. Amino acids: CASSVGRWGQTETQYF.

J is TRBJ1-4 and V is TRBV5-6; D gene ambiguous. The CDR3 extends over 15 amino acids. Trimming pared 0 bases from V and 6 bases from J, leaving 12 bases between. CDR1 and CDR2 (germline): SGHDT, YYEEEE. CDR3 nucleotides: TGTGCCAGCAGCTTGGGCGAACAGTGGGATGAAAAACTGTTTTTT. This translates into CASSLGEQWDEKLFF.

The gene calls are TRBV10-1 and TRBJ1-6; D ambiguous. V dropped 6 bases and J dropped 1 base, with 4 bases sitting between them. There are 13 residues in the CDR3. The germline V gene encodes CDR1 WNHNN and CDR2 SYGVQD (reference sequence). The CDR3 reads CASRKSYNSPLHF. CDR3 nucleotides: TGCGCCAGCAGAAAATCCTATAATTCACCCCTCCACTTT.

The chain uses TRBV11-2 and TRBJ2-3, with TRBD2 as a possible D gene (7 bases). The germline V and J ends were trimmed by 0 bases and 6 bases, with 22 bases remaining between them. This CDR3 is built from 18 residues. From germline, CDR1 is SGHAT and CDR2 FQNNGV. This CDR3 is CASSLDRLTGGTEDTQYF. DNA of the CDR3: TGTGCCAGCAGCTTAGATCGACTGACGGGGGGCACCGAGGATACGCAGTATTTT.

This chain uses TRBV5-4 with TRBJ2-6, with D uncertain. The CDR3 is 14 residues long. CDR1 and CDR2 from the germline V gene are SGHNT and YYREEE (reference sequence). Deletions cut 4 bases from V and 2 bases from J, with 7 bases between. The CDR3 here is CASSRQTGANVLTF. The CDR3 DNA sequence: TGTGCCAGCAGCCGCCAAACTGGGGCCAACGTCCTGACTTTC. Looking up the rest from reference TRBV5-4 and TRBJ2-6 gives the full variable domain: ETGVTQSPTHLIKTRGQQVTLRCSSQSGHNTVSWYQQALGQGPQFIFQYYREEENGRGNFPPRFSGLQFPNYSSELNVNALELDDSALYLCASSRQTGANVLTFGAGSRLTVL.

In DNA form, the CDR3 reads TGTGCCAGCAGCCAGGAGCGGTCTCAGCCCCAGCATTTT. It encodes CASSQERSQPQHF. The chain is built from TRBV6-5 and TRBJ1-5; D remains ambiguous. In germline, CDR1 is MNHEY, CDR2 SVGAGI. V was clipped by 6 bases and J by 6 bases, with 12 bases between them. The CDR3 covers 13 residues.

A single count supports this clone. This chain links TRBV5-4 with TRBJ1-2; D gene unclear. V was cut by 0 bases and J by 8 bases, with 11 bases left in between. Germline loops: CDR1 SGHNT, CDR2 YYREEE (reference sequence). The CDR3 has 13 amino acids. The CDR3 protein is CASSLAGLEGYTF. CDR3 in DNA: TGTGCCAGCAGCTTGGCGGGTTTAGAGGGCTACACCTTC. The full variable domain, rest sourced from reference TRBV5-4 and TRBJ1-2, is ETGVTQSPTHLIKTRGQQVTLRCSSQSGHNTVSWYQQALGQGPQFIFQYYREEENGRGNFPPRFSGLQFPNYSSELNVNALELDDSALYLCASSLAGLEGYTFGSGTRLTVV.

By proportion, this clone is medium-sized. The sample holds other DNA sequences that translate to the same CDR3. This chain joins TRBV18 and TRBJ1-1; TRBD1 is a possible D gene (5 bases). The CDR3 extends over 13 amino acids. CDR1 and CDR2 (germline): KGHSH, LQKENI. Trimming shortened V by 3 bases and J by 4 bases, and 9 bases separated the two germline ends. The chain's CDR3 is CASSPGRGTEAFF. The CDR3 DNA reads as TGTGCCAGCTCACCGGGGCGGGGCACTGAAGCTTTCTTT.

In this sample, this clone turned up once. This rearrangement joins TRBV19 to TRBJ1-1, with 10 nucleotides matching TRBD1. CDR3 size: 14 residues. Trimming cost V 7 bases and J 4 bases; bases outside gene matches: 6. The V gene's germline CDR1 is LNHDA and CDR2 SQIVND (reference sequence). This CDR3 is CASNIDRGLTEAFF. CDR3 sequence (DNA): TGTGCCAGTAACATAGACAGGGGGCTCACTGAAGCTTTCTTT.

The V and J genes are TRBV29-1 and TRBJ1-2; 8 nucleotides line up with TRBD1. Germline V gene data show CDR1 as SQVTM and CDR2 as ANQGSEA. The CDR3 covers 11 residues. Trimming removed 4 bases from V and 8 bases from J; junction bases left unmatched: 3. CDR3 coding DNA: TGCAGCGTTGCCGGACAGGGAGGCTACACCTTC. Amino acids: CSVAGQGGYTF. Full variable domain (missing parts from reference TRBV29-1 and TRBJ1-2): SAVISQKPSRDICQRGTSLTIQCQVDSQVTMMFWYRQQPGQSLTLIATANQGSEATYESGFVIDKFPISRPNLTFSTLTVSNMSPEDSSIYLCSVAGQGGYTFGSGTRLTVV.

The chain links TRBV6-1 to TRBJ2-7; maybe TRBD1 (6 bases). Between the trimmed V and J ends, which lost 1 base and 3 bases, there was a span of 16 bases. Germline V gene lookup returns CDR1 MNHNS and CDR2 SASEGT. The CDR3 is 16 residues long. This CDR3 reads CASSEEPPGRGYEQYF. The CDR3 bases are TGTGCCAGCAGTGAAGAGCCCCCGGGCAGGGGCTACGAGCAGTACTTC.

V usage is TRBV4-1 and J usage is TRBJ1-4, with D possibly matching TRBD1 (5 bases). The CDR3 is 14 residues long. CDR1 and CDR2 (germline): MGHRA, YSYEKL. V was shortened by 1 base and J by 6 bases, with 9 bases between the two germline ends. CDR3 bases: TGCGCCAGCAGCCAAGGGAGAGGGGATGAAAAACTGTTTTTT. It specifies CASSQGRGDEKLFF.

This sequence joins TRBV7-2 and TRBJ1-6, with D possibly TRBD1 on 6 matching bases. Per germline, CDR1 SGHTA and CDR2 FQGNSA. Trimming cost V 5 bases and J 9 bases, with 20 bases left between them. The CDR3 spans 16 residues. The CDR3 here is CASSVGRTGRGSPLHF. In DNA form, the CDR3 reads TGTGCCAGCAGCGTAGGGAGAACAGGGAGAGGTTCACCCCTCCACTTT.

This clone was counted only a few times. The chain couples TRBV10-3 to TRBJ2-2; no clear D. Germline assignment: CDR1 ENHRY and CDR2 SYGVKD. V dropped 0 bases and J dropped 4 bases, with 12 bases sitting between them. CDR3 length: 16 residues. The CDR3, as DNA: TGTGCCATCAGTGAGTCCGGCTTAGGAAGCACCGGGGAGCTGTTTTTT. Encoded protein: CAISESGLGSTGELFF.

V usage is TRBV11-2 and J usage is TRBJ2-5; 10 bases align to TRBD2. Germline-derived CDR1 and CDR2 are SGHAT and FQNNGV. The CDR3 is 15 amino acids. V shed 2 bases, J shed 2 bases, and the junction held 2 bases outside the gene matches. The CDR3 DNA follows: TGTGCCAGCAGCTTACTAGCGGGGGCACAAGAGACCCAGTACTTC. Protein sequence: CASSLLAGAQETQYF.